This T cell receptor (beta chain) originates from a study of response to subunit inactivated influenza vaccine. As regards this clonotype: Its antigen is still unknown.

TCRdb reprocessed the RT-PCR reads with MiXCR, giving one entry per CDR3 protein. The table has approximately 520,000 distinct CDR3 sequences, about 25% seen once. Findings and limits, study-wide: There was a suggestion from the authors that each seasonal influenza vaccination recruits few new T cells.

This TCR was sampled from a man between 50 and 59 years old who received an inactivated influenza vaccine. Here the sequenced sample was CD4+ T cells sorted from PBMCs, taken around 5 days after vaccination.

The chain's CDR3 is CASSLAQGIEQFF. The CDR3 DNA is TGTGCCAGCAGCTTAGCGCAGGGGATTGAGCAGTTCTTC. This chain links TRBV7-6 with TRBJ2-1; possibly TRBD1 for D (6 bases). Per the germline V gene, CDR1 is SGHVS and CDR2 is FNYEAQ. V lost 0 bases and J lost 9, with 9 bases in between. The CDR3 length is 13 residues.